This is a list of T cell receptor beta chains from one sample in a study of regulatory T cells in long-lasting Graves disease. TCRdb re-called the multiplex PCR reads with MiXCR, one entry per CDR3 protein. The sample includes roughly 500,000 distinct CDR3 sequences, about 15% of them seen just once. The sample also formed part of further work on T cells in Graves' hyperthyroidism and ophthalmopathy.

The sequencing here drew on peripheral blood mononuclear cells (PBMCs), taken at new diagnosis, from a patient treated with antithyroid drugs. The receptors originated from a woman between 50 and 59 years old with Graves disease. The conserved cysteine and the conserved F or W are not part of the CDR3 here. Fields, in order: CDR3 protein, V gene.

cdr3_aa: ASSLGHSPWTSGIYEQY; v_call: TRBV5-1
cdr3_aa: ASSFTGTSGYEQY; v_call: TRBV5-1
cdr3_aa: ASSPSREGELF; v_call: TRBV7-3
cdr3_aa: ASSTSAGNTIY; v_call: TRBV7-9
cdr3_aa: ASYRQGGETQY; v_call: TRBV30
cdr3_aa: ASSQDGSQETQY; v_call: TRBV3-1
cdr3_aa: ASGLGQGRTGDLF; v_call: TRBV12-5
cdr3_aa: ASSSGLAGLYEQY; v_call: TRBV6-1
cdr3_aa: ASTPSGSVTDTQY; v_call: TRBV28
cdr3_aa: ASSLAGSGSQETQY; v_call: TRBV5-1
cdr3_aa: SVGQGGNQPQH; v_call: TRBV29-1
cdr3_aa: ASSSTSVNCEQY; v_call: TRBV16
cdr3_aa: ASSIVGSYEQY; v_call: TRBV28
cdr3_aa: SVLDRGPVNEKLF; v_call: TRBV29-1
cdr3_aa: AWSVPWGSSGNTIY; v_call: TRBV30